These T cell receptor beta chains were read from a single sample in a study of blood T cell repertoires in COVID-19. Sequenced by immunoSEQ multiplex PCR; TCRdb stores in-frame clones only, minus some. This sample has 150,000 to 200,000 clones; around 76% occur once, and the top ten carry about 7.8%. The sequencing input was peripheral blood. The receptors were gathered from a woman in her sixties with COVID-19, enrolled during active disease. Both conserved end residues are part of each CDR3. The D gene is left open where the match is weak. Rows may omit the clone size; those that give it use once, few, many or a size class.

v_call	j_call	cdr3_length	d_call	clone_size	cdr3_aa	cdr3_nt
TRBV5-6	TRBJ2-2	16	NA	once	CASSLKGVRGTGELFF	TGTGCCAGCAGCTTGAAGGGGGTGAGAGGTACCGGGGAGCTGTTTTTT
TRBV7-2	TRBJ1-1	14	NA	NA	CASSYTGIGTEAFF	TGTGCCAGCAGCTACACGGGGATTGGGACTGAAGCTTTCTTT
TRBV11-2	TRBJ2-7	15	NA	many	CASSPVAAPPYEQYF	TGTGCCAGCAGCCCGGTTGCGGCCCCTCCCTACGAGCAGTACTTC
TRBV2	TRBJ2-5	15	TRBD2	NA	CASSLTGTSQETQYF	TGTGCCAGCAGTTTAACCGGGACTAGCCAAGAGACCCAGTACTTC
TRBV19	TRBJ1-3	15	NA	few	CASSIGAGPGNTIYF	TGTGCCAGTAGTATTGGAGCAGGGCCTGGAAACACCATATATTTT
TRBV19	TRBJ2-5	13	NA	NA	CATTGLGGETQYF	TGTGCCACCACGGGCCTAGGGGGAGAGACCCAGTACTTC
TRBV11-1	TRBJ2-1	17	TRBD2	NA	CASSLAFPSGTYNEQFF	TGTGCCAGCAGCTTAGCTTTCCCTAGCGGAACCTACAATGAGCAGTTCTTC
TRBV5-4	TRBJ2-2	17	TRBD2	NA	CASSLAALAGRTGELFF	TGTGCCAGCAGCTTGGCCGCTTTAGCGGGGCGGACCGGGGAGCTGTTTTTT
TRBV7-3	TRBJ2-5	17	TRBD2	NA	CASSSGTSGALGETQYF	TGTGCCAGCAGTTCCGGGACTAGCGGGGCTCTAGGGGAGACCCAGTACTTC
TRBV19	TRBJ1-3	15	TRBD1	NA	CASSQTGGTGNTIYF	TGTGCCAGTAGTCAGACAGGGGGCACTGGAAACACCATATATTTT
TRBV5-1	TRBJ2-7	15	TRBD2	NA	CASSLGTSGGYEQYF	TGCGCCAGCAGCTTGGGTACTAGCGGGGGCTACGAGCAGTACTTC
TRBV3-1/TRBV3-2	TRBJ2-3	13	NA	NA	CASSGSDTDTQYF	TGTGCCAGCAGCGGCTCAGACACAGATACGCAGTATTTT
TRBV20-1	TRBJ1-5	16	TRBD1	NA	CSASYRGTSSNQPQHF	TGCAGTGCTAGTTACAGGGGGACCTCTAGCAATCAGCCCCAGCATTTT
TRBV19	TRBJ2-1	16	TRBD2	NA	CASSVGREGPFNEQFF	TGTGCCAGTAGTGTTGGTCGGGAGGGCCCTTTCAATGAGCAGTTCTTC
TRBV4-1	TRBJ2-3	15	TRBD1	once	CASSQGQGTTDTQYF	TGCGCCAGCAGCCAAGGACAGGGGACCACAGATACGCAGTATTTT
TRBV5-1	TRBJ1-3	16	NA	once	CASSLGGRNSGNTIYF	TGCGCCAGCAGCTTGGGTGGCAGAAACTCTGGAAACACCATATATTTT
TRBV5-1	TRBJ2-1	15	TRBD2	NA	CASSLTRGGAGEQFF	TGCGCCAGCAGCTTGACTCGCGGGGGGGCGGGTGAGCAGTTCTTC
TRBV5-4	TRBJ1-1	17	TRBD1	once	CASSPRDRGNLNTEAFF	TGTGCCAGCAGCCCCCGGGACAGGGGGAATTTGAACACTGAAGCTTTCTTT
TRBV24-1	TRBJ2-3	16	NA	NA	CATSDWVSGRTDTQYF	TGTGCCACCAGTGATTGGGTTAGCGGACGCACAGATACGCAGTATTTT
TRBV6-5	TRBJ1-2	13	TRBD1	NA	CASKPGQNYGYTF	TGTGCCAGCAAACCGGGACAGAACTATGGCTACACCTTC
TRBV29-1	TRBJ2-2	15	TRBD1	many	CSVRTPGQGTGELFF	TGCAGCGTCCGAACCCCGGGACAGGGGACCGGGGAGCTGTTTTTT
TRBV5-8	TRBJ1-4	15	NA	once	CASSSRLEINEKLFF	TGTGCCAGCAGCTCGCGTTTGGAGATTAATGAAAAACTGTTTTTT
TRBV6-5	TRBJ1-3	14	TRBD1	NA	CASRDRGLGNTIYF	TGTGCCAGCAGGGACAGGGGGCTTGGAAACACCATATATTTT
TRBV6-5	TRBJ1-5	15	TRBD1	NA	CASSPRGQDGQPQHF	TGTGCCAGCAGTCCCCGTGGACAGGATGGGCAGCCCCAGCATTTT
TRBV11-2	TRBJ2-2	13	NA	NA	CASSYRQTGELFF	TGTGCCAGCAGCTACCGACAGACCGGGGAGCTGTTTTTT
TRBV18	TRBJ2-3	18	TRBD2	once	CASSPTGTSGGKADTQYF	TGTGCCAGCTCACCGACCGGGACTAGCGGGGGGAAAGCAGATACGCAGTATTTT
TRBV6-6	TRBJ2-3	15	TRBD2	NA	CASSLSGVSTDTQYF	TGTGCCAGCAGTCTTAGCGGGGTGAGCACAGATACGCAGTATTTT
TRBV15	TRBJ2-1	15	NA	NA	CATSRDRTPGNEQFF	TGTGCCACCAGCAGAGATAGGACCCCGGGGAATGAGCAGTTCTTC
TRBV7-9	TRBJ1-1	14	NA	NA	CASSLKAGSTEAFF	TGTGCCAGCAGCTTAAAGGCCGGGAGCACTGAAGCTTTCTTT
TRBV27	TRBJ2-5	17	TRBD1	few	CASSRTRDRGEKETQYF	TGTGCCAGCAGCCGTACCCGAGACAGGGGAGAAAAAGAGACCCAGTACTTC
TRBV28	TRBJ1-6	13	TRBD1	NA	CASVSTGRSPLHF	TGTGCCAGCGTCTCGACAGGGAGATCACCCCTCCACTTT
TRBV29-1	TRBJ1-1	14	TRBD1	few	CSATRTGSHTEAFF	TGCAGCGCGACTAGGACAGGGTCACACACTGAAGCTTTCTTT
TRBV19	TRBJ2-7	15	TRBD1	NA	CASRKGQGIPYEQYF	TGTGCCAGTAGAAAGGGACAGGGGATTCCCTACGAGCAGTACTTC
TRBV11-2	TRBJ2-1	13	NA	NA	CASSLSPPYGQFF	TGTGCCAGCAGCTTATCCCCTCCTTACGGGCAGTTCTTC
TRBV5-4	TRBJ2-5	14	NA	NA	CASSLTGGEETQYF	TGTGCCAGCAGCTTGACGGGGGGCGAGGAGACCCAGTACTTC
TRBV28	TRBJ2-7	16	TRBD2	few	CASRGSGTSGAYEQYF	TGTGCCAGCAGAGGTTCAGGGACTAGCGGAGCCTACGAGCAGTACTTC
TRBV4-2	TRBJ1-2	14	NA	NA	CASSQDYPSYGYTF	TGTGCCAGCAGCCAAGATTATCCGAGCTATGGCTACACCTTC
TRBV6-5	TRBJ1-4	13	TRBD1	NA	CASRVTGGEKLFF	TGTGCCAGCAGGGTCACAGGGGGCGAAAAACTGTTTTTT
TRBV27	TRBJ2-7	15	NA	NA	CASSGSRDNSYEQYF	TGTGCCAGCAGTGGAAGCCGGGACAACTCCTACGAGCAGTACTTC
TRBV29-1	TRBJ2-2	13	NA	many	CSVAYRNTGELFF	TGCAGCGTTGCCTACAGGAACACCGGGGAGCTGTTTTTT
TRBV9	TRBJ2-1	16	TRBD2	NA	CASSVDGTRDYNEQFF	TGTGCCAGCAGCGTAGACGGGACTAGGGACTACAATGAGCAGTTCTTC
TRBV11-3	TRBJ2-2	15	NA	NA	CASSFGSQNTGELFF	TGTGCCAGCAGCTTCGGGAGTCAAAACACCGGGGAGCTGTTTTTT
TRBV10-3	TRBJ1-1	15	NA	NA	CAIRTSGGLNTEAFF	TGTGCCATCAGGACCTCTGGAGGGCTAAACACTGAAGCTTTCTTT
TRBV4-3	TRBJ2-5	16	TRBD2	NA	CASSQVKGGPAETQYF	TGCGCCAGCAGCCAAGTTAAGGGAGGGCCGGCAGAGACCCAGTACTTC
TRBV7-8	TRBJ1-3	15	TRBD1	few	CASSSTGYSGNTIYF	TGTGCCAGCAGCTCGACAGGGTACTCTGGAAACACCATATATTTT
TRBV3-1/TRBV3-2	TRBJ2-4	18	TRBD2	few	CASSPLPSGTLAKNIQYF	TGTGCCAGCAGCCCCCTCCCTAGCGGGACCCTAGCCAAAAACATTCAGTACTTC
TRBV7-9	TRBJ2-5	16	TRBD2	NA	CASSFGLAGVQETQYF	TGTGCCAGCAGCTTCGGACTAGCGGGGGTGCAAGAGACCCAGTACTTC
TRBV11-3	TRBJ2-3	15	NA	NA	CASAGGGGPTDTQYF	TGTGCCAGCGCCGGTGGGGGAGGACCCACAGATACGCAGTATTTT
TRBV30	TRBJ1-5	13	NA	NA	CAWSVAGDQPQHF	TGTGCCTGGAGTGTAGCAGGGGATCAGCCCCAGCATTTT
TRBV5-6	TRBJ1-1	16	TRBD1	NA	CASSSTIDRGLPEAFF	TGTGCCAGCAGCTCAACGATTGACAGGGGGCTACCTGAAGCTTTCTTT
TRBV4-1	TRBJ1-5	16	NA	NA	CASSLYPVSSNQPQHF	TGCGCCAGCAGCCTTTACCCCGTCAGTAGCAATCAGCCCCAGCATTTT
TRBV18	TRBJ1-1	13	NA	NA	CATSGGMNTEAFF	TGTGCAACGTCCGGGGGGATGAACACTGAAGCTTTCTTT
TRBV11-2	TRBJ1-1	16	NA	NA	CASSPKTGGVNTEAFF	TGTGCCAGCAGCCCGAAGACTGGAGGGGTGAACACTGAAGCTTTCTTT
TRBV28	TRBJ1-3	17	TRBD1	NA	CASSTWTGGFSGNTIYF	TGTGCCAGCAGCACCTGGACAGGGGGCTTCTCTGGAAACACCATATATTTT
TRBV7-8	TRBJ1-6	15	NA	NA	CASSLLGQGNSPLHF	TGTGCCAGCAGCTTATTAGGGCAGGGAAATTCACCCCTCCACTTT